This T cell receptor (beta chain) was obtained from a study of Ad26.COV2.S vaccination and SARS-CoV-2 variants. About the research overall: Intramuscular Ad26.COV2.S at 5x10^10 or 1x10^11 viral particles. Study conclusions and caveats: Total responses of T cells may have been underestimated by the analyses of TCR breadth and depth. Those who received vaccine or placebo ended up with similar non-spike TCR breadth. Reported post-vaccination CD8+ and CD4+ T cell responses to spike showed substantial breadth.

Method: immunoSEQ multiplex PCR; TCRdb's copy keeps in-frame clones and lacks some. The sample consists of fewer than 600,000 clones, 70% to 90% of them appearing once. Of note for this clone: The antigen is not known.

This CDR3 has 12 residues. Between the trimmed V and J ends, which lost 10 bases and 7 bases, there was a span of 16 bases. Germline V gene data show CDR1 as SNHLY and CDR2 as FYNNEI. Documented treatment: over 15 received Ad26.COV2.S at low or high dose, single or two shots; five or six received placebo; per-sample allocation not given. Sampling occurred on day 63 after the first vaccine or placebo injection. The J gene is TRBJ1-2, the V gene TRBV2; unclear D gene. The clonotype was recovered from a person between 18 and 65 years old who received the Ad26.COV2.S COVID-19 vaccine or a placebo. The sample in question was peripheral blood, obtained in a trial of Ad26.COV2.S vaccine versus placebo. DNA for the CDR3: TGTGCCACCCGCCCCGGGGTTTCTGGCTACACCTTC. It specifies CATRPGVSGYTF.